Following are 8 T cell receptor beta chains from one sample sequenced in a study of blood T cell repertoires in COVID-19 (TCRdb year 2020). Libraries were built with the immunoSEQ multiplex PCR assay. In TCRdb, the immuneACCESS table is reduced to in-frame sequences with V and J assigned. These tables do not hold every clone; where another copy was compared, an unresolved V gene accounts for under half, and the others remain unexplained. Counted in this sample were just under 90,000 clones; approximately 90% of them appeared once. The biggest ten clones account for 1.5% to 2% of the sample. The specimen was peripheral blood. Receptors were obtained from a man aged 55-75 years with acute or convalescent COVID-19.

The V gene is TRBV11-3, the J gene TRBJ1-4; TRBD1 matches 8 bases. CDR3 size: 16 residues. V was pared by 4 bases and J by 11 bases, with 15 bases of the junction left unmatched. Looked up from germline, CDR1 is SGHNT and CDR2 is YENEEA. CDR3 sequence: CASSSTLEQGVEKLFF. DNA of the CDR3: TGTGCCAGCAGCTCCACCCTCGAACAGGGGGTTGAGAAACTGTTTTTT.

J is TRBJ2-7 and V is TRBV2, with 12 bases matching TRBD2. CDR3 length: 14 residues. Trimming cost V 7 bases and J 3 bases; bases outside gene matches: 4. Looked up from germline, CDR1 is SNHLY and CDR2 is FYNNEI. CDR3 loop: CASTTGLAGYEQYF. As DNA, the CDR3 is TGTGCCAGCACGACGGGACTAGCGGGCTACGAGCAGTACTTC. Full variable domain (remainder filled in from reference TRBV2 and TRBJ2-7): EPEVTQTPSHQVTQMGQEVILRCVPISNHLYFYWYRQILGQKVEFLVSFYNNEISEKSEIFDDQFSVERPDGSNFTLKIRSTKLEDSAMYFCASTTGLAGYEQYFGPGTRLTVT.

The CDR3 coding sequence is TGTGCCAGCAGTGAAAGGGGGGGAGCAGGGGAAGAGACCCAGTACTTC. This encodes CASSERGGAGEETQYF. The V call is TRBV6-1, the J call TRBJ2-5, with D possibly being TRBD2 (7 bases). CDR3 length: 16 residues. CDR1 and CDR2 from the germline V gene are MNHNS and SASEGT. Trimming removed 2 bases at V and 3 bases at J, with 16 bases between.

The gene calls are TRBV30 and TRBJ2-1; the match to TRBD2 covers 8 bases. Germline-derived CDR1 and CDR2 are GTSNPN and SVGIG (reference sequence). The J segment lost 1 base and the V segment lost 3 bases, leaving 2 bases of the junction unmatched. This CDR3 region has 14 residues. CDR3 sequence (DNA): TGTGCCTGGAGATTAGCGGGATCCTACAATGAGCAGTTCTTC. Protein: CAWRLAGSYNEQFF.

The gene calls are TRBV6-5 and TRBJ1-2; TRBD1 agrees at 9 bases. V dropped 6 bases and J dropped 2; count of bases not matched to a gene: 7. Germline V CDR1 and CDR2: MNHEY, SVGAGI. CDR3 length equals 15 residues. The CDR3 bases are TGTGCCAGCAGACCTACCGGGACAGGGAACTATGGCTACACCTTC. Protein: CASRPTGTGNYGYTF.

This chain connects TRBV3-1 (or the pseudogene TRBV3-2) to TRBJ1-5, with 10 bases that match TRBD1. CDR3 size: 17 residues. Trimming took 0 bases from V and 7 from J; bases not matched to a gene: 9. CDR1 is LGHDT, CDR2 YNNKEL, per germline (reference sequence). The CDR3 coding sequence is TGTGCCAGCAGCCAAGATCCCCGACAGGGGGCAGGACAGCCCCAGCATTTT. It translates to CASSQDPRQGAGQPQHF.

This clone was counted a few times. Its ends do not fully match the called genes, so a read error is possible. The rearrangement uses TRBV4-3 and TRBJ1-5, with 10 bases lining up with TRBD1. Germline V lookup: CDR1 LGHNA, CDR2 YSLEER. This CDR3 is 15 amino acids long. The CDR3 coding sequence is TGCGCCAGCAGCAAAGACAGGGGGCCGAATCAGCCCCAGCATTTT. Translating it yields CASSKDRGPNQPQHF.

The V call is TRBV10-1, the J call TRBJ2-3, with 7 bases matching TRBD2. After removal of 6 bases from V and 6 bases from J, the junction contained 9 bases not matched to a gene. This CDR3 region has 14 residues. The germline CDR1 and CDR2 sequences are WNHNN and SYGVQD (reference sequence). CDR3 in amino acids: CASSKGLGFDTQYF. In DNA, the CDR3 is TGCGCCAGCAGCAAAGGACTAGGCTTCGATACGCAGTATTTT.